This TCR beta chain derives from a study of T-cell reconstitution after alpha-beta-depleted transplantation in children. Whole-study results and caveats: By one year post-transplant, T-cell counts and diversity largely arose from T cells that were newly produced. Reportedly, alpha-beta T cells present about two months post-transplant originated from several hundred expanded clones of graft origin. For some patients, TCRbeta diversity was high at day 60 because of recipient T cells and thymic progenitors that survived.

Germline-derived CDR1 and CDR2 are WSHSY and SAAADI. The CDR3 length is 13 residues. Trimming shortened V by 0 bases and J by 5 bases, and 7 bases separated the two germline ends. Notes on this clonotype: Its antigen is undetermined.

During its preparation, the TCRbeta library received unique molecular identifiers. From the PCR reads, TCRdb called clonotypes with MiXCR, one entry per CDR3 protein. The repertoire consists of about 980,000 distinct CDR3 sequences, with 25% to 35% occurring once and the leading ten covering about 28%. Sequencing used PBMCs, mostly from graft donor cells, obtained 360 days after TCRalphabeta/CD19-depleted stem cell transplant. The chain combines TRBV10-2 with TRBJ2-5; D not resolved. The sequence was obtained from a boy younger than two who had a stem cell transplant for SCID, so the T cells may come from the graft donor. The CDR3 coding sequence is TGCGCCAGCAGTGAGTCGCCTTGGGAGACCCAGTACTTC. It specifies CASSESPWETQYF.